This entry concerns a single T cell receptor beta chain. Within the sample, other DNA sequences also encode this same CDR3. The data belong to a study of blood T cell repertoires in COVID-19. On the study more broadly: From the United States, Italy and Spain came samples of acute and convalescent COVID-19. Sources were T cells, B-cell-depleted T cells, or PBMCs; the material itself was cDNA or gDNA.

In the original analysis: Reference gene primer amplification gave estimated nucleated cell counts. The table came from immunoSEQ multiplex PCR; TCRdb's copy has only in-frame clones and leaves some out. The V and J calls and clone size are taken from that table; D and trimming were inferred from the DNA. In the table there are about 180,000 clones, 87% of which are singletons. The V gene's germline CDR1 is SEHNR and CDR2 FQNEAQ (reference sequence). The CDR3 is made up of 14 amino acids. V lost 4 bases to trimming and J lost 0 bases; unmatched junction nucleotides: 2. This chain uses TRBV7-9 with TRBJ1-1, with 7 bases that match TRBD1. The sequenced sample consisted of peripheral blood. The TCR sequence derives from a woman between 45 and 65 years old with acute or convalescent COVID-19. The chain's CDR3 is CASSSTGLNTEAFF. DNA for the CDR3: TGTGCCAGCAGCTCGACAGGGTTGAACACTGAAGCTTTCTTT.